The 10 T cell receptor beta chains in this list originate from one sample, sequenced in a study. Via MiXCR, TCRdb re-called the 5' RACE reads, giving one row per CDR3 protein. Here the sample spans 3,000 or so distinct CDR3 sequences, 6.7% being singletons. Sequencing was performed on total memory T cells from blood PBMCs. Subset: transitional memory CD4+ T cells. All receptors come from a female donor with HIV.

The chain links TRBV13 to TRBJ1-5; 9 nucleotides agree with TRBD1. The V gene end was trimmed by 6 bases and the J gene end by 4 bases; junction bases not matched to a gene: 7. Germline V gene lookup returns CDR1 PRHDT and CDR2 FYEKMQ (reference sequence). The CDR3 spans 15 residues. The CDR3 bases are TGTGCCAGCAGACCCGACAGGGGGGGGAATCAGCCCCAGCATTTT. Amino acid sequence: CASRPDRGGNQPQHF. Filled out from reference TRBV13 and TRBJ1-5, the complete variable domain reads AAGVIQSPRHLIKEKRETATLKCYPIPRHDTVYWYQQGPGQDPQFLISFYEKMQSDKGSIPDRFSAQQFSDYHSELNMSSLELGDSALYFCASRPDRGGNQPQHFGDGTRLSIL.

By share, this clonotype ranks as medium-sized. J is TRBJ1-3 and V is TRBV15; TRBD1 might be the D (5 bases). The ends were cut back, 5 bases at V and 2 bases at J, with 13 bases in the middle. Germline V gene data show CDR1 as LNHNV and CDR2 as YYDKDF (reference sequence). This CDR3 comprises 15 residues. The chain's CDR3 is CATSGLWGAGNTIYF. As DNA, the CDR3 is TGTGCCACCAGCGGTCTATGGGGGGCTGGAAACACCATATATTTT.

In this sample, this clonotype is large. The chain recombines TRBV24-1 with TRBJ1-2; 10 nucleotides align to TRBD1. V was pared by 7 bases and J by 0 bases, with 10 bases of the junction left unmatched. The germline V gene has CDR1 KGHDR and CDR2 SFDVKD. This CDR3 has 17 amino acids. The CDR3 reads CATRQSGTGATNYGYTF. The CDR3 DNA is TGTGCCACCAGACAATCCGGGACAGGGGCGACTAACTATGGCTACACCTTC.

This clonotype occurred a few times. The chain combines TRBV6-1 with TRBJ1-1; the match to TRBD1 covers 9 bases. J was trimmed by 4 bases and V by 5 bases; bases with no gene match: 8. The CDR3 consists of 15 residues. Germline CDR1 MNHNS, CDR2 SASEGT. The CDR3 bases are TGTGCCAGCAGTCCTACAGGGGGCGAGGGCACTGAAGCTTTCTTT. The encoded protein is CASSPTGGEGTEAFF.

Only a few counts were recorded for this clonotype. This rearrangement joins TRBV15 to TRBJ1-1; possibly TRBD1 for D (5 bases). CDR3 length equals 13 residues. Germline-derived CDR1 and CDR2 are LNHNV and YYDKDF (reference sequence). Trimming stripped 6 bases from V and 4 bases from J, with 12 bases between. The CDR3 protein is CATRRGGGTEAFF. The CDR3 DNA sequence: TGTGCCACCAGACGGGGGGGGGGCACTGAAGCTTTCTTT.

This clonotype ranks as medium-sized (0.01 to 0.1%). V and J are TRBV11-1 and TRBJ2-5; D ambiguous. The CDR3 is made up of 15 amino acids. Trimming took off 5 bases at V and 3 bases at J, with 16 bases between the two ends. In germline, CDR1 is SGHAT, CDR2 FQDESV (reference sequence). CDR3 in DNA: TGTGCCAGCAGCCGAATTATAAGTCTAGAAGAGACCCAGTACTTC. Residues: CASSRIISLEETQYF.

The rearrangement uses TRBV30 and TRBJ1-1; weak D call: TRBD1 (5 bases). Germline V CDR1 and CDR2: GTSNPN, SVGIG (reference sequence). The CDR3 totals 13 residues. V was trimmed by 3 bases and J by 7 bases, leaving 15 bases between them. For the CDR3, the DNA is TGTGCCTGGAGAATCGAGGCAGGGAGTGAAGCTTTCTTT. Its translation: CAWRIEAGSEAFF.

This clonotype is termed medium-sized (0.01 to 0.1%). The rearrangement uses TRBV10-1 and TRBJ1-2; 9 positions match TRBD1. Germline CDR1 is WNHNN and CDR2 is SYGVQD (reference sequence). Losses at the gene ends were 6 bases for V and 6 bases for J; bases not matched to a gene: 5. CDR3 length equals 13 residues. As DNA, the CDR3 is TGCGCCAGCAGCCGAGGACAGGGGCATGGCTACACCTTC. Its protein is CASSRGQGHGYTF.

This clonotype is labeled as medium-sized. The V gene is TRBV11-2, the J gene TRBJ1-5; unclear D gene. Germline V gives CDR1 SGHAT, CDR2 FQNNGV. Trimming stripped 0 bases from V and 4 bases from J, with 4 bases between. This CDR3 has 13 residues. This chain's CDR3 is CASSLDMNQPQHF. The CDR3 bases are TGTGCCAGCAGCTTAGATATGAATCAGCCCCAGCATTTT.

Within the sample, this clonotype is medium-sized (0.01 to 0.1%). V is TRBV29-1 and J is TRBJ1-1; 10 bases map to TRBD1. Germline V lookup: CDR1 SQVTM, CDR2 ANQGSEA. This CDR3 has 15 amino acids. V shed 7 bases, J shed 2 bases, and the junction held 10 bases outside the gene matches. The CDR3: CSAPTGGIANTEAFF. As DNA, the CDR3 is TGCAGCGCCCCGACAGGGGGCATCGCAAACACTGAAGCTTTCTTT.